This record concerns one TCR beta chain sequence. Germline-derived CDR1 and CDR2 are MGHDK and SYGVNS. The junction had 11 bases not matched to a gene; V was cut back by 2 bases and J by 4 bases. The CDR3 loop spans 17 amino acids. This sample stems from a study of blood T cell repertoires in COVID-19. Study context: T cells, B-cell-depleted T cells, or PBMCs provided the cDNA or gDNA that served as material.

Clones were sequenced by immunoSEQ multiplex PCR, and TCRdb holds only the in-frame ones, with some missing. Of roughly 160,000 clones in the sample, roughly four fifths were seen once. The receptor was derived from a man aged 70-80 years with active or convalescent COVID-19. The chain joins TRBV25-1 to TRBJ2-5, with TRBD2 matching 9 bases. The specimen sequenced was peripheral blood. The CDR3 loop is CASSEGGGGRAAETQYF. The CDR3, as DNA: TGTGCCAGCAGTGAAGGTGGGGGCGGGAGGGCCGCAGAGACCCAGTACTTC. The entire variable domain, with the rest obtained from reference TRBV25-1 and TRBJ2-5, is as follows: EADIYQTPRYLVIGTGKKITLECSQTMGHDKMYWYQQDPGMELHLIHYSYGVNSTEKGDLSSESTVSRIRTEHFPLTLESARPSHTSQYLCASSEGGGGRAAETQYFGPGTRLLVL.